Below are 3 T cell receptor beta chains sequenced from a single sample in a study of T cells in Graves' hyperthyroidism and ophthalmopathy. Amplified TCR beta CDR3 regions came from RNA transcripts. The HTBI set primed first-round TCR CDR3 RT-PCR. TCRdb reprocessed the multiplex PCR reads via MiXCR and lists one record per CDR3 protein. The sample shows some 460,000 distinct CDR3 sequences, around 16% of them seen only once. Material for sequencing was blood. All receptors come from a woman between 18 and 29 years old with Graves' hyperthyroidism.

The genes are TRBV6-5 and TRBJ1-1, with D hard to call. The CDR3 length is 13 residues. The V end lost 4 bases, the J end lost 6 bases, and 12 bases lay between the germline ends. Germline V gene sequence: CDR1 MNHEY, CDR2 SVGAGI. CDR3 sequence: CASSSPGGAEAFF. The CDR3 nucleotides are TGTGCCAGCAGTTCCCCCGGCGGGGCTGAAGCTTTCTTT.

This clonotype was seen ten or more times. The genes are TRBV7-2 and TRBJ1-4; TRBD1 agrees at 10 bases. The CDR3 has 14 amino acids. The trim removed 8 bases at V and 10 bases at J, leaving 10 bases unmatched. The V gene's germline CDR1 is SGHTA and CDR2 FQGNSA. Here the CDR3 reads CASGLTGGTGKLFF. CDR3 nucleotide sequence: TGTGCCAGCGGTTTGACAGGGGGCACGGGAAAACTGTTTTTT.

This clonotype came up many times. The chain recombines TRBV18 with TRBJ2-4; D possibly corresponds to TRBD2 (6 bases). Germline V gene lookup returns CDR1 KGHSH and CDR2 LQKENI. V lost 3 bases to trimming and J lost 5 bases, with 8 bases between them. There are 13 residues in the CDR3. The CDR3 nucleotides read TGTGCCAGCTCACCGCCGGGAGAAAACATTCAGTACTTC. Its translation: CASSPPGENIQYF.